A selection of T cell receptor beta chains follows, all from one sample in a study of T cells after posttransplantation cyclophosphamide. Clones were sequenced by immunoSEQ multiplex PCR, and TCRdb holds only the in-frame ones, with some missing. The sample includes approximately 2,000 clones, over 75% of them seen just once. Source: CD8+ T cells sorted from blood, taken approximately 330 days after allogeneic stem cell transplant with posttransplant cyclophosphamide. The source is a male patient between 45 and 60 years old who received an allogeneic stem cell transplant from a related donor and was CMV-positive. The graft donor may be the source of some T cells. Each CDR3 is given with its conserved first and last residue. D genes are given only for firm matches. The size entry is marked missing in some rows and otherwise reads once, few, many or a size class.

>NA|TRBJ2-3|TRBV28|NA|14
TGTGCCAGCACCAACCTCGGGGGAGCAGATACGCAGTATTTT
CASTNLGGADTQYF
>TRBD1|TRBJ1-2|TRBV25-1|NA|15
TGTGCCAGCAGTAAACCGGGACAGGGATCCTATGGCTACACCTTC
CASSKPGQGSYGYTF
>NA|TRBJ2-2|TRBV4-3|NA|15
TGCGCCAGCAGCCAAGGCAGGGGTAACACCGGGGAGCTGTTTTTT
CASSQGRGNTGELFF
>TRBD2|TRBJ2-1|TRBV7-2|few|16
TGTGCCAGCAGCCAGAAGGCCCTAGCGGGGTTGAATGAGCAGTTCTTC
CASSQKALAGLNEQFF
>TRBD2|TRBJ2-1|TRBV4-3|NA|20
TGCGCCAGCAGCCAGACGAGGGAGACGACTAGCGGGGGGTGGTTCTATGAGCAGTTCTTC
CASSQTRETTSGGWFYEQFF
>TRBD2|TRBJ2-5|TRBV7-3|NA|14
TGTGCCAGCAGTCTCAGCGGGGGGGCGGAGACCCAGTACTTC
CASSLSGGAETQYF
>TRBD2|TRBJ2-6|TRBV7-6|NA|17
TGTGCCAGCAGCTTTGGGGCGGGGGGGCCTGGGGCCAACGTCCTGACTTTC
CASSFGAGGPGANVLTF
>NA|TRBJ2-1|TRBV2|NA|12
TGTGCCACCTTAGACAGTGGCAATGAGCAGTTCTTC
CATLDSGNEQFF
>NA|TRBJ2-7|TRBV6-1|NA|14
TGTGCCAGCAGTGAAGCGGGCAGCCAATACGAGCAGTACTTC
CASSEAGSQYEQYF
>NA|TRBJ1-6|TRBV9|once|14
TGTGCCAGCAGCGTAGAAGGGGACTTTTCACCCCTCCACTTT
CASSVEGDFSPLHF
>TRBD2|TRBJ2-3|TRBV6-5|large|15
TGTGCCAGCAGTCTTCTAGCGGGGGGCACAGATACGCAGTATTTT
CASSLLAGGTDTQYF
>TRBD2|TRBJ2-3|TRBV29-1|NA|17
TGCAGCGTTGAAGAAGGACTAGCGGAAAGGAGCACAGATACTCAGTATTTT
CSVEEGLAERSTDTQYF
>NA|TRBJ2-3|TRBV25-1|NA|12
TGTGCCAGCAGTGATTCGACAGATACGCAGTATTTT
CASSDSTDTQYF
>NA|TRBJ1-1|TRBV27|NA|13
TGTGCCAGCAGTTTGGCAGAAAACACTGAAGCTTTCTTT
CASSLAENTEAFF
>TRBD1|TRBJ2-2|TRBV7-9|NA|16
TGTGCCAGCAGCTCGCCATACAGGGGAGAGGCCGGGGAGCTGTTTTTT
CASSSPYRGEAGELFF
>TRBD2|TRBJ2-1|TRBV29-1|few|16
TGCAGCGTGGACGGACTAGCGGGGGCCACCTACAATGAGCAGTTCTTC
CSVDGLAGATYNEQFF
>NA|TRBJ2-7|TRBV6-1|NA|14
TGTGCCAGCAGTGAAGCGGGCAGCCAATACGAGCAGTACTTC
CASSEAGSQYEQYF
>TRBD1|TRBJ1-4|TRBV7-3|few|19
TGTGCCAGCAGCGCCGGGACAGGGGGGGGTGGCGCAACTAATGAAAAACTGTTTTTT
CASSAGTGGGGATNEKLFF
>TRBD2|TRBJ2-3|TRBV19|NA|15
TGTGCCAGTAGTCCCAGGACTAGTTTCACAGATACGCAGTATTTT
CASSPRTSFTDTQYF
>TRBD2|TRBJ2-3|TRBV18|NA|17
TGTGCCAGCTCACCACCGGAGCGGGGGGGCCAGACAGATACGCAGTATTTT
CASSPPERGGQTDTQYF
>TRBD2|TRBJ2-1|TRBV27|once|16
TGTGCCAGCAGTTTAATTTGGCGGGGGGGAGACAATGAGCAGTTCTTC
CASSLIWRGGDNEQFF
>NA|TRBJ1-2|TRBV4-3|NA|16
TGCGCCAGCAGCCAAGATTTTATGAGGGCCAGCTATGGCTACACCTTC
CASSQDFMRASYGYTF